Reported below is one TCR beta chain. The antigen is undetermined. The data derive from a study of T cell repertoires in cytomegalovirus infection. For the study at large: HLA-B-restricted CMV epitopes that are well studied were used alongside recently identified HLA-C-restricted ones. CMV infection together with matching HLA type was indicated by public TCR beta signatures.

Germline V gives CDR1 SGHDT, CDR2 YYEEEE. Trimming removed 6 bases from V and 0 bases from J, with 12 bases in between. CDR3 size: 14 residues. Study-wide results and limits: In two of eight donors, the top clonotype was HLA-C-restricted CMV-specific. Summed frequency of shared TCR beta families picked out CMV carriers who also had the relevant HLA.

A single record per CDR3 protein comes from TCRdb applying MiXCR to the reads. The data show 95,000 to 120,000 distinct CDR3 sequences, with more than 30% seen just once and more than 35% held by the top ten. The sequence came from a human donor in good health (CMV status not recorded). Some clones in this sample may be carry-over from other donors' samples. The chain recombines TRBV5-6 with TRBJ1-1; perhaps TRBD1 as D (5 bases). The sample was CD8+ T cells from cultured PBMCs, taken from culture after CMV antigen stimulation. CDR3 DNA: TGTGCCAGCACCCACGAAGGGGTGAACACTGAAGCTTTCTTT. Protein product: CASTHEGVNTEAFF.